Listed below are T cell receptor beta chains from one sample, sequenced in a study of shared clonotypes between healthy human individuals. Clones were read by immunoSEQ multiplex PCR, and TCRdb kept only the in-frame ones, dropping some. This table has 450,000 to 500,000 clones, almost 80% appearing once. The source material was PBMCs. Every receptor here comes from a woman between 40 and 50 years old in good health. Some clones in this sample may be carry-over from other donors' samples. Both conserved end residues are part of each CDR3. The D gene is left open where the match is weak. The listing skips clone size in some rows; elsewhere it reads once, few, many or a size class.

TRBJ1-2,few,TRBV11-1,NA,13,TGTGCCAGCACAGGCGACCTTATTGGCGGCTACACCTTC,CASTGDLIGGYTF
TRBJ1-4,NA,TRBV7-9,NA,15,TGTGCCAGCAGCTTAGCCAGGGGCCGTAATGAAAAACTGTTTTTT,CASSLARGRNEKLFF
TRBJ2-7,NA,TRBV18,TRBD1,12,TGTGCCACCGGACAGGGACCCTACGAGCAGTACTTC,CATGQGPYEQYF
TRBJ2-3,NA,TRBV5-6,NA,15,TGTGCCAGCAGCTTCGGACATTCTAGCACAGATACGCAGTATTTT,CASSFGHSSTDTQYF
TRBJ2-5,NA,TRBV6-5,TRBD2,15,TGTGCCAGCAGTTACTCCGCGACTAGCAGAGAGACCCAGTACTTC,CASSYSATSRETQYF
TRBJ1-4,NA,TRBV19,NA,14,TGTGCCAGTAGCCAACAGTCTTGGAATGAAAAACTGTTTTTT,CASSQQSWNEKLFF
TRBJ2-1,NA,TRBV30,TRBD2,16,TGTGCCTGCCACTTCCGGGGGGGCGCGGGGTACAATGAGCAGTTCTTC,CACHFRGGAGYNEQFF
TRBJ1-2,NA,TRBV6-1,NA,14,TGTGCCAGCAGGTCGTCCGGTGGCCACTATGGCTACACCTTC,CASRSSGGHYGYTF
TRBJ1-1,NA,TRBV2,TRBD1,14,TGTGCCAGCAGTTCACAGGGGCACAACACTGAAGCTTTCTTT,CASSSQGHNTEAFF
TRBJ2-7,few,TRBV5-1,TRBD1,19,TGCGCCAGCAGCCTTGGGGGACAGGGGTTCCGGTCACTATCCTACGAGCAGTACTTC,CASSLGGQGFRSLSYEQYF
TRBJ2-2,NA,TRBV5-1,TRBD2,17,TGCGCCAGCAGCTTGTGGGCGGGAGGGCCCGGCACCGGGGAGCTGTTTTTT,CASSLWAGGPGTGELFF
TRBJ2-2,NA,TRBV27,TRBD2,16,TGTGCCAGCAGTTCCGGCGGCGGGAGAGAAACCGGGGAGCTGTTTTTT,CASSSGGGRETGELFF
TRBJ2-5,NA,TRBV6-1,NA,14,TGTGCCAGCAGCCCCAATTTGGTTCGGGAGACCCAGTACTTC,CASSPNLVRETQYF
TRBJ1-5,NA,TRBV15,NA,15,TGTGCCACCAGCAGAGATAAGGGAGTCAATCAGCCCCAGCATTTT,CATSRDKGVNQPQHF
TRBJ2-5,NA,TRBV11-2,NA,12,TGTGCCAGCAGCTTATATGGAGAGACCCAGTACTTC,CASSLYGETQYF
TRBJ2-7,NA,TRBV2,NA,12,TGTGCCAGCAACCGGGACACCTACGAGCAGTACTTC,CASNRDTYEQYF
TRBJ2-7,NA,TRBV12-2,NA,16,TGTGCAAGTCGCCTTAGTAGGACTAGCGGGGATTACGAGCAGTACTTC,CASRLSRTSGDYEQYF